This T cell receptor (beta chain) was sequenced for a study of circulating CD8 cells and anti-PD-1 response in melanoma. Notes on the study in general: At M1, fewer than 8% of TRB clonotypes appeared in multiple subsets. Patients included both untreated and previously treated individuals.

Live CD3+CD8+TCRalphabeta+ cells were sorted into four subsets by PD-1 and/or TIGIT. In this sample, this clonotype is large. What it recognizes is unknown. TCR libraries were prepared from around 14 ng of total RNA with the QIAseq Immune Repertoire TCR panel. TCRdb reprocessed the reads with MiXCR, giving one entry per CDR3 protein. The sample includes approximately 210 distinct CDR3 sequences, around 12% of them seen just once. This CDR3 is 15 amino acids long. The clonotype was recovered from a human donor with melanoma. The input for sequencing was CD8+ T cells from PBMCs, taken at baseline or after one month of anti-PD-1 therapy (not recorded which). The V gene is TRBV21-1, the J gene TRBJ2-2. TRBV21-1 corresponds to a pseudogene. In DNA form, the CDR3 reads TGTGCCAGCAGCAAAGCATGGAGGAACACCGGGGAGCTGTTTTTT. This encodes CASSKAWRNTGELFF.